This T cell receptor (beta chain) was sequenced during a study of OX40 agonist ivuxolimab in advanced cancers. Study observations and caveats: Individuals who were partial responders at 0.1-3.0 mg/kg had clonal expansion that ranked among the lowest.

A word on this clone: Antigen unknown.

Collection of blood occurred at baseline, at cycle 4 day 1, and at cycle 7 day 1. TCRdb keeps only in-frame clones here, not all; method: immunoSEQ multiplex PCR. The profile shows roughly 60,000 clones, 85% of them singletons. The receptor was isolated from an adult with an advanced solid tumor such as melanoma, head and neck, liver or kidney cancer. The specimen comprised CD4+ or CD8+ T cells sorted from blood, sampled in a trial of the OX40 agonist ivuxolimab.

Here the CDR3 reads CASSRREQGQNRFF. The DNA for the CDR3 is TGTGCCAGCTCACGGAGGGAACAGGGACAAAACAGGTTCTTC. The rearrangement uses TRBV18 and TRBJ2-1, with D perhaps assigned TRBD1 or TRBD2 (6 bases each). The germline V gene has CDR1 KGHSH and CDR2 LQKENI. Trimming left V 4 bases short and J 15 bases short, with 22 bases between. CDR3 size: 14 residues.